These T cell receptor beta chains were read from a single sample in a study of early T cells in non-severe SARS-CoV-2 infection. Using its own MiXCR run on the 5' RACE reads, TCRdb lists one record per CDR3 protein. This table has about 50,000 distinct CDR3 sequences, around 9.6% appearing once. The sequencing used whole blood, collected at baseline. The receptors were sampled from an adult who was a healthcare worker with PCR-confirmed SARS-CoV-2 infection or an uninfected control (not recorded which). The CDR3 runs from the conserved cysteine through the conserved F or W. The D gene is left open where the match is weak. Expanded clones are given a class, and other clones once, few, many or no size at all.

v_call	d_call	j_call	clone_size	cdr3_aa	cdr3_nt
TRBV29-1	.	TRBJ2-5	.	CSVAPSEETQYF	TGCAGCGTTGCGCCGAGCGAAGAGACCCAGTACTTC
TRBV29-1	TRBD1	TRBJ1-4	few	CSFRRGQENEKLFF	TGCAGCTTTCGGAGGGGACAGGAGAATGAAAAACTGTTTTTT
TRBV20-1	.	TRBJ2-5	many	CSARGPFGETQYF	TGCAGTGCTAGAGGGCCGTTCGGGGAGACCCAGTACTTC
TRBV11-2	TRBD1	TRBJ1-1	few	CASSRDRDTEAFF	TGTGCCAGCAGCCGCGACAGGGACACTGAAGCTTTCTTT
TRBV5-1	.	TRBJ2-5	few	CASSLRQAKETQYF	TGCGCCAGCAGCTTGCGACAGGCCAAAGAGACCCAGTACTTC
TRBV20-1	.	TRBJ2-5	many	CSAADRGAFF	TGCAGTGCTGCCGATAGGGGGGCTTTCTTC
TRBV2	.	TRBJ1-4	few	CAGNREDNEKLFF	TGTGCCGGAAACAGGGAAGATAATGAAAAACTGTTTTTT
TRBV28	.	TRBJ1-5	many	CASCPGTPNQPQHF	TGTGCCAGCTGCCCCGGGACGCCAAATCAGCCCCAGCATTTT
TRBV11-2	TRBD1	TRBJ2-7	few	CASSPGGTGDSREQYF	TGTGCCAGCAGCCCAGGGGGGACAGGGGACTCTAGGGAGCAGTACTTC
TRBV11-2	.	TRBJ1-6	many	CASSLSQGNSPLHF	TGTGCCAGCAGCTTGTCCCAGGGGAATTCACCCCTCCACTTT
TRBV10-2	.	TRBJ2-5	.	CASSESSRVETQYF	TGCGCCAGCAGTGAGTCGAGCAGGGTAGAGACCCAGTACTTC
TRBV20-1	.	TRBJ1-2	many	CSARGMSNYGYTF	TGCAGTGCTCGCGGGATGTCTAACTATGGCTACACCTTC
TRBV20-1	.	TRBJ1-4	many	CSAWKDEKLFF	TGCAGTGCTTGGAAAGATGAAAAACTGTTTTTT
TRBV7-2	.	TRBJ2-6	.	CASSPSSVAGANVLTF	TGTGCCAGCAGCCCCAGCAGCGTGGCTGGGGCCAACGTCCTGACTTTC
TRBV6-1	.	TRBJ1-1	.	CASERLENTEAFF	TGTGCCAGCGAAAGACTGGAGAACACTGAAGCTTTCTTT
TRBV6-5	.	TRBJ1-3	.	CASSYRGGPGNTIYF	TGTGCCAGCAGTTACCGGGGAGGCCCTGGAAACACCATATATTTT
TRBV20-1	.	TRBJ2-2	few	CSARIRGNTGELFF	TGCAGTGCTAGAATCAGGGGGAACACCGGGGAGCTGTTTTTT
TRBV5-1	.	TRBJ2-1	few	CASSREGQGHNEQFF	TGCGCCAGCAGCCGGGAGGGACAGGGCCACAATGAGCAGTTCTTC
TRBV7-8	TRBD1	TRBJ1-1	.	CASSSDRVTEAFF	TGTGCCAGCAGCTCCGACAGGGTCACTGAAGCTTTCTTT
TRBV7-6	TRBD1	TRBJ2-7	.	CASRAGTGPHEQYF	TGTGCCAGCAGGGCCGGGACAGGGCCCCACGAGCAGTACTTC
TRBV29-1	.	TRBJ2-2	.	CSARGTGELFF	TGCAGCGCCCGGGGCACCGGGGAGCTGTTTTTT
TRBV6-6	.	TRBJ1-4	.	CASSYHPGDGDEKLFF	TGTGCCAGCAGTTACCACCCCGGAGACGGGGATGAAAAACTGTTTTTT
TRBV5-1	.	TRBJ1-1	few	CASSLGNMNTEAFF	TGCGCCAGCAGCTTAGGAAACATGAACACTGAAGCTTTCTTT
TRBV20-1	TRBD1	TRBJ1-6	few	CSARARQGANSPLHF	TGCAGTGCTAGAGCCCGACAGGGGGCTAATTCACCCCTCCACTTT
TRBV2	.	TRBJ2-3	.	CASKSHSSRDTQYF	TGTGCCAGCAAAAGCCACAGCTCGAGAGATACGCAGTATTTT
TRBV10-2	TRBD1	TRBJ1-3	.	CASSGATGPHGNTIYF	TGCGCCAGCAGTGGGGCGACAGGGCCTCATGGAAACACCATATATTTT
TRBV20-1	TRBD2	TRBJ2-4	many	CSAPDPSGSIDIQYF	TGCAGTGCCCCAGACCCTAGCGGGAGCATAGACATTCAGTACTTC
TRBV21-1	.	TRBJ2-7	few	CARDRDRPYEQYF	TGTGCCAGGGACCGGGACAGACCCTACGAGCAGTACTTC
TRBV25-1	.	TRBJ2-7	few	CASKPPLMNEQYF	TGTGCCAGCAAACCCCCTCTAATGAACGAGCAGTACTTC
TRBV29-1	.	TRBJ1-1	few	CSVLGPAGGTEAFF	TGCAGCGTTCTTGGTCCGGCCGGTGGCACTGAAGCTTTCTTT
TRBV19	TRBD1	TRBJ1-2	many	CASSHQGDYGYTF	TGTGCCAGTTCTCACCAGGGGGACTATGGCTACACCTTC
TRBV29-1	.	TRBJ2-7	.	CSALADYEQYF	TGCAGCGCCTTGGCCGACTACGAGCAGTACTTC
TRBV27	.	TRBJ2-7	.	CASGRTPTYEQYF	TGTGCCAGCGGAAGGACACCCACCTACGAGCAGTACTTC
TRBV18	.	TRBJ2-7	few	CASSLARQTYEQYF	TGTGCCAGCTCACTTGCGAGACAGACCTACGAGCAGTACTTC
TRBV6-5	TRBD1	TRBJ2-3	.	CASSPQGASTDTQYF	TGTGCCAGCAGCCCACAGGGGGCGAGCACAGATACGCAGTATTTT
TRBV29-1	.	TRBJ2-1	.	CSASINNEQFF	TGCAGCGCCTCTATAAACAATGAGCAGTTCTTC
TRBV7-9	TRBD1	TRBJ2-7	many	CASSRGQGYEQYF	TGTGCCAGCAGCCGGGGACAGGGATACGAGCAGTACTTC
TRBV28	.	TRBJ2-2	.	CASTHPNTGELFF	TGTGCCAGCACCCATCCGAACACCGGGGAGCTGTTTTTT
TRBV7-9	TRBD2	TRBJ2-1	many	CASSLVAGGSEQFF	TGTGCCAGCAGCTTAGTGGCGGGAGGAAGTGAGCAGTTCTTC
TRBV6-5	.	TRBJ2-3	.	CASKKDYEADTQYF	TGTGCCAGCAAAAAGGACTATGAGGCAGATACGCAGTATTTT
TRBV4-1	.	TRBJ2-2	few	CASSQGVKNTGELFF	TGCGCCAGCAGCCAAGGGGTTAAGAACACCGGGGAGCTGTTTTTT
TRBV2	.	TRBJ1-2	many	CASSLDYGYTF	TGTGCCAGCAGTCTCGACTATGGCTACACCTTC
TRBV11-2	.	TRBJ2-3	.	CASSSHPDATDTQYF	TGTGCCAGCAGCTCACACCCGGACGCCACAGATACGCAGTATTTT
TRBV6-1	.	TRBJ2-5	many	CASTERGGETQYF	TGTGCCAGCACCGAGAGGGGCGGGGAGACCCAGTACTTC
TRBV6-2/TRBV6-3	TRBD1	TRBJ1-1	.	CASSPPILPGGRGTEAFF	TGTGCCAGCAGTCCTCCTATACTTCCAGGGGGCCGCGGGACTGAAGCTTTCTTT